This T cell receptor beta chain was found in a study of regulatory T cells in long-lasting Graves disease. For TCR beta, libraries came from iRepertoire HTBI primers and Arm-PCR of CDR3 regions. Using its own MiXCR run on the multiplex PCR reads, TCRdb lists one record per CDR3 protein. The sample lists around 420,000 distinct CDR3 sequences, around 16% seen once, with about 7.8% in the top ten. Points from the study as a whole: Gene preferences differed: TRBV28, TRBJ1-2, TRBJ2-5 in persistent cases. Persistent patients had a count of shared public clonotypes (around 2,700) that exceeded that of new patients (about 930).

The germline V and J ends were trimmed by 4 bases and 3 bases, with 16 bases remaining between them. CDR1 is LGHDT and CDR2 is YNNKEL in the germline V gene (reference sequence). The CDR3 is 15 amino acids. This clonotype was seen at least ten times. Its antigen is as yet unknown. Specified time point: newly diagnosed GD, antithyroid drugs for less than 3 months. PBMC-extracted RNA yielded the TCR library. These data also formed part of another study, on T cells in Graves' hyperthyroidism and ophthalmopathy. As that study records: First-round RT-PCR targeting the TCR CDR3 was performed with the HTBI primer set.

V is TRBV3-1 and J is TRBJ2-7; weak D call: TRBD1 (5 bases). The TCR sequence derives from a woman aged 40 to 55 with Graves disease. The material sequenced was peripheral blood mononuclear cells (PBMCs), taken at new diagnosis, from a patient treated with antithyroid drugs. The CDR3 reads CASSPEAGPNYEQYF. CDR3 nucleotides: TGTGCCAGCAGCCCTGAAGCAGGGCCAAACTACGAGCAGTACTTC.